This TCR beta chain was recovered during a study of response to subunit inactivated influenza vaccine. Study conclusions and caveats: Every seasonal influenza vaccination brings in few new T cells, the authors suggested.

From the RT-PCR reads, TCRdb called clonotypes with MiXCR, one entry per CDR3 protein. Here the sample spans a few hundred thousand distinct CDR3 sequences, 12% being singletons. Ten or more counts support this clonotype. The antigen remains unidentified. Germline loops: CDR1 LGHNA, CDR2 YSLEER. The length of the CDR3 is 15 residues. V lost 0 bases, J lost 5 bases, and 11 bases lay in between. The clonotype comes from a man aged 45-65 years who received an inactivated influenza vaccine. Sequences were derived from non-naive T cells sorted from PBMCs, sampled 14 to 15 days before vaccination. V and J are TRBV4-3 and TRBJ1-5; D remains ambiguous. The CDR3 DNA follows: TGCGCCAGCAGCCAAGATACGGCTGGGGATCAGCCCCAGCATTTT. It specifies CASSQDTAGDQPQHF.